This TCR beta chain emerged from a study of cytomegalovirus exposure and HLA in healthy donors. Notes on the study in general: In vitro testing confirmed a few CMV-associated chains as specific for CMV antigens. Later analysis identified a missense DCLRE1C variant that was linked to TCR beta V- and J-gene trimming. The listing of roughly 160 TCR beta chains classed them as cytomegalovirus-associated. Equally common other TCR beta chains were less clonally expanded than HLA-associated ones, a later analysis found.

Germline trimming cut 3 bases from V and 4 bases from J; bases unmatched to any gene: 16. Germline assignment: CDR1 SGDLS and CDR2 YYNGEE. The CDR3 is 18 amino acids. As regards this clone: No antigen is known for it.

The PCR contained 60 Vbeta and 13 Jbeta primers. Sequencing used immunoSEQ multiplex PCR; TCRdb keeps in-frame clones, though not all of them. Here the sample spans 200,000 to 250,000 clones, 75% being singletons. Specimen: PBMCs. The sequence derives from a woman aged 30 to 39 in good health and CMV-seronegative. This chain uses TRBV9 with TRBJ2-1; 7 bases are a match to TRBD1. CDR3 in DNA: TGTGCCAGCAGCGGGGGCGGACAGGCAAACTTCCTATACAATGAGCAGTTCTTC. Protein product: CASSGGGQANFLYNEQFF. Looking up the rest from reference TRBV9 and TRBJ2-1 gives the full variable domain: DSGVTQTPKHLITATGQRVTLRCSPRSGDLSVYWYQQSLDQGLQFLIQYYNGEERAKGNILERFSAQQFPDLHSELNLSSLELGDSALYFCASSGGGQANFLYNEQFFGPGTRLTVL.